A selection of T cell receptor beta chains follows, all from one sample in a study of cytomegalovirus exposure and HLA in healthy donors. Measured with immunoSEQ multiplex PCR; TCRdb has only the in-frame clones, and not every one. The sample comprises some 65,000 clones, about 94% of which are singletons, and nearly 4.5% rests with the top ten. Specimen: PBMCs. These receptors came from a man aged 18-30 years in good health and CMV-seropositive. Both conserved end residues are part of each CDR3. D genes are given only for firm matches. Expanded clones get a size class; other rows say once, few or many, or leave the size out.

V gene: TRBV5-4; J gene: TRBJ1-1; clone size: -; D gene: TRBD1; CDR3 protein: CASSKGQGVDREAFF; CDR3 DNA: TGTGCCAGCAGCAAAGGACAGGGTGTGGATCGGGAAGCTTTCTTT
V gene: TRBV28; J gene: TRBJ2-7; clone size: -; D gene: -; CDR3 protein: CAVSRGGGSYEQYF; CDR3 DNA: TGTGCCGTATCGAGAGGGGGGGGATCCTACGAGCAGTACTTC
V gene: TRBV7-8; J gene: TRBJ1-2; clone size: -; D gene: -; CDR3 protein: CASSLDAGVYGYTF; CDR3 DNA: TGTGCCAGCAGCTTAGATGCAGGGGTATATGGCTACACCTTC
V gene: TRBV7-9; J gene: TRBJ1-1; clone size: -; D gene: TRBD1; CDR3 protein: CASSLVDRGTNTEAFF; CDR3 DNA: TGTGCCAGCAGCTTAGTGGACAGGGGGACGAACACTGAAGCTTTCTTT
V gene: TRBV5-5; J gene: TRBJ2-2; clone size: -; D gene: -; CDR3 protein: CASSFLGGWGTGELFF; CDR3 DNA: TGTGCCAGCAGCTTTCTCGGGGGTTGGGGCACCGGGGAGCTGTTTTTT
V gene: TRBV2; J gene: TRBJ2-7; clone size: few; D gene: -; CDR3 protein: CASGRTYF; CDR3 DNA: TGTGCCAGCGGGAGGACGTACTTC
V gene: TRBV20-1; J gene: TRBJ2-7; clone size: -; D gene: TRBD1; CDR3 protein: CSAHRGYEQYF; CDR3 DNA: TGCAGTGCACACAGGGGGTACGAGCAGTACTTC
V gene: TRBV5-5; J gene: TRBJ1-2; clone size: -; D gene: -; CDR3 protein: CASSLAGGYTF; CDR3 DNA: TGTGCCAGCAGCTTGGCGGGTGGCTACACCTTC
V gene: TRBV2; J gene: TRBJ1-5; clone size: -; D gene: TRBD1; CDR3 protein: CASSEDRGTRHF; CDR3 DNA: TGTGCCAGCAGTGAGGACAGGGGTACGCGTCATTTT
V gene: TRBV6-6; J gene: TRBJ1-1; clone size: once; D gene: TRBD1; CDR3 protein: CASSGQGEGTEAFF; CDR3 DNA: TGTGCCAGCAGTGGACAGGGGGAGGGCACTGAAGCTTTCTTT